This entry features one T cell receptor beta chain sequence. Its antigen is currently unknown. The time point was: blood at routine non-recurrence follow-up after resection. Whole RNA, which was extracted from tumor, nontumor lung tissue or frozen PBMC, was sequenced without any cell sorting. This entry is derived from a study of spatial heterogeneity in lung cancer. Turning to the study itself: Follow-up PBMC specimens underwent sequencing when available; their median timing was roughly 2 years after resection. Each distinct TCR and UMI combination averaged more than ten appearances in raw reads. Study results and limitations: Blood showed ubiquitous tumor TCRs more often at resection than at routine follow-up.

Each molecule of TCR cDNA was tagged with one unique molecular identifier. TCRdb re-called the 5' RACE reads with MiXCR, one entry per CDR3 protein. In the table there are around 110,000 distinct CDR3 sequences, 12% of which are singletons. CDR1 and CDR2 (germline): MDHEN, SYDVKM. The ends were cut back, 6 bases at V and 6 bases at J, with 21 bases in the middle. This CDR3 comprises 15 residues. The clonotype originates from a male donor with early-stage non-small cell lung cancer. The chain recombines TRBV28 with TRBJ2-7, with TRBD2 as a possible D gene (6 bases). Sequenced material: PBMCs, taken at follow-up. The CDR3: CASRPQDYDFPEQYF. DNA for the CDR3: TGTGCCAGCAGACCGCAGGACTATGATTTTCCCGAGCAGTACTTC.